The rows below give T cell receptor beta chains drawn from one sample of a study of T cell changes during pregnancy in multiple sclerosis. The assay was immunoSEQ multiplex PCR, and TCRdb's table has in-frame clones only and misses some. The sample holds approximately 20,000 clones, over 65% seen once. Sequencing used CD8+ T cells from peripheral blood mononuclear cells, obtained before pregnancy. The receptor source for this set is a female donor with multiple sclerosis, enrolled in a pregnancy study. Each CDR3 is given with its conserved first and last residue. Fields, in order: J gene, D gene, V gene, CDR3 protein. The D gene is left open where the match is weak.

J: TRBJ2-1
D: .
V: TRBV7-5
CDR3: CVRSFPSGSLNEQFF

J: TRBJ2-7
D: .
V: TRBV20-1
CDR3: CSARLAPEQYF

J: TRBJ2-7
D: TRBD2
V: TRBV7-3
CDR3: CASSLKPGGTYEQYF

J: TRBJ2-7
D: TRBD2
V: TRBV7-9
CDR3: CASSSGGKPSYEQYF

J: TRBJ2-5
D: TRBD2
V: TRBV5-1
CDR3: CASSFLLAEGETQYF

J: TRBJ2-7
D: .
V: TRBV30
CDR3: CAWRDSSYEQYF

J: TRBJ1-1
D: .
V: TRBV14
CDR3: CASSQGEWTMNTEAFF

J: TRBJ2-1
D: TRBD2
V: TRBV5-1
CDR3: CASSPGTSGMDEQFF

J: TRBJ2-2
D: TRBD2
V: TRBV10-1
CDR3: CASSESRLAGGPITGELFF

J: TRBJ2-6
D: TRBD1
V: TRBV4-1
CDR3: CASSLRQGWGANVLTF

J: TRBJ2-1
D: TRBD2
V: TRBV9
CDR3: CASSVATLAVSYNEQFF

J: TRBJ2-3
D: TRBD2
V: TRBV5-4
CDR3: CASRILAGSTDTQYF

J: TRBJ2-7
D: .
V: TRBV4-3
CDR3: CASSQDLGSSEQYF

J: TRBJ1-2
D: .
V: TRBV27
CDR3: CASSSPDRNYGYTF

J: TRBJ2-1
D: TRBD2
V: TRBV27
CDR3: CASSAGRMSSYNEQFF

J: TRBJ1-4
D: .
V: TRBV19
CDR3: CASHRTTNEKLFF

J: TRBJ2-7
D: TRBD1
V: TRBV19
CDR3: CASNPDRESYEQYF

J: TRBJ2-7
D: .
V: TRBV5-5
CDR3: CASSLLIIYSYEQYF

J: TRBJ2-1
D: TRBD1
V: TRBV4-1
CDR3: CASSQDLGDRGPGYNEQFF

J: TRBJ1-1
D: TRBD1
V: TRBV4-1
CDR3: CASSQAGTGYTEAFF

J: TRBJ1-2
D: TRBD1
V: TRBV13
CDR3: CASSQAPDRGNYGYTF

J: TRBJ2-1
D: TRBD1
V: TRBV5-6
CDR3: CASSLEGGQGAAYNEQFF